One and the same sample provided the 9 T cell receptor beta chains below, sequenced in a study of CD8 T cells in ankylosing spondylitis. TCRdb recomputed calls from the 5' RACE reads with MiXCR, one row per CDR3 protein. The sample lists hundreds of thousands of distinct CDR3 sequences; 9.5% to 15% were seen once. Overall study findings and caveats: In ankylosing spondylitis blood, a motif of about 8 highly homologous TCR beta variants appeared characteristic.

Their antigens are not known. Specimen: blood, either unsorted or a sorted T cell fraction (not recorded which). The receptors stem from a male donor with ankylosing spondylitis.

There are many counts of this clonotype. CDR3 region: CASTTGTVNQPQHF. The CDR3 coding sequence is TGTGCCAGCACCACCGGGACAGTTAATCAGCCCCAGCATTTT. The chain recombines TRBV12-3 or TRBV12-4 with TRBJ1-5, with 7 bases aligning to TRBD1. V shed 7 bases, J shed 4 bases, and the junction held 7 bases outside the gene matches. This CDR3 spans 14 amino acids.

This clonotype was seen a few times. This chain connects TRBV12-3 or TRBV12-4 to TRBJ1-4; a possible D gene is TRBD1 (6 bases). The CDR3 sequence is 16 residues long. The V end was cut by 7 bases, the J end by 7 bases, with 22 bases between. The CDR3 nucleotides read TGTGCCAGCACGATAAACGGGGGCCTGGGCAGTGAAAAACTGTTTTTT. Its protein is CASTINGGLGSEKLFF.

This clonotype was detected ten times or more. The chain employs TRBV5-1 and TRBJ2-3; no clear D. Germline V gene data show CDR1 as SGHRS and CDR2 as YFSETQ. V dropped 0 bases and J dropped 1 base, with 9 bases sitting between them. This CDR3 region has 15 residues. In DNA form, the CDR3 reads TGCGCCAGCAGCTTGGAAGGAAAAGGCACAGATACGCAGTATTTT. Its translation: CASSLEGKGTDTQYF.

This chain connects TRBV7-8 to TRBJ1-4; TRBD1 matches at 9 bases. Looked up from germline, CDR1 is SGHVS and CDR2 is FQNEAQ. The CDR3 has 14 residues. V shed 6 bases, J shed 6 bases, and the junction held 5 bases outside the gene matches. The CDR3, as DNA: TGTGCCAGCAGGACAGGGGGGGAGGATGAAAAACTGTTTTTT. Translating gives CASRTGGEDEKLFF.

This clonotype came up a few times. The CDR3 DNA follows: TGTGCCAGCAGTCGGACTAGCGGGAGCTGGGAGCTGTTTTTT. Translated, it gives CASSRTSGSWELFF. The rearrangement uses TRBV27 and TRBJ2-2, with TRBD2 matching 13 bases. The J segment lost 9 bases and the V segment lost 5 bases, leaving 3 bases of the junction unmatched. This CDR3 region has 14 residues. Per germline, CDR1 MNHEY and CDR2 SMNVEV (reference sequence).

Concerning this clonotype: Mismatch with germline at one junction end may stem from a read error. V is TRBV20-1 and J is TRBJ2-2; 10 nucleotides line up with TRBD2. The CDR3 sequence is 18 residues long. CDR1 and CDR2 (germline): DFQATT, SNEGSKA (reference sequence). The CDR3 spells CRARPRAGGDTGTGELFF. The CDR3 nucleotides read TGCAGGGCTAGGCCCCGAGCGGGAGGGGATACGGGCACCGGGGAGCTGTTTTTT.

In its sample, this clonotype was seen a few times. The CDR3 sequence is CASSPRAGGLGELFF. The CDR3 nucleotides read TGTGCCAGCAGTCCTCGGGCAGGGGGTCTCGGGGAGCTGTTTTTT. The chain is built from TRBV28 and TRBJ2-2; 7 positions match TRBD1. This CDR3 spans 15 amino acids. V dropped 5 bases and J dropped 7; count of bases not matched to a gene: 10. CDR1 MDHEN and CDR2 SYDVKM come from the germline V gene.

Only a few counts were recorded for this clonotype. The genes are TRBV12-3 or TRBV12-4 and TRBJ2-7, with D perhaps TRBD1 or TRBD2 (6 bases each). V was shortened by 5 bases and J by 3 bases, with 20 bases between the two germline ends. This CDR3 comprises 16 residues. The CDR3 DNA reads as TGTGCCAGCAGTCTCCGGGGGCTAGGGGGTCGCTACGAGCAGTACTTC. Translation: CASSLRGLGGRYEQYF.

This clonotype was detected a few times. The rearrangement links TRBV3-1 to TRBJ1-4; D gene ambiguous. The germline V and J ends were trimmed by 5 bases and 10 bases, with 23 bases remaining between them. Germline V gene data show CDR1 as LGHDT and CDR2 as YNNKEL (reference sequence). This CDR3 is built from 16 residues. CDR3 DNA: TGTGCCAGCAGCTATCAAATCGCAGGAGGGATGGGAAAACTGTTTTTT. Encoded protein: CASSYQIAGGMGKLFF.